One and the same sample provided the 13 T cell receptor beta chains below, sequenced in a study of T-cell memory formation after mild COVID-19. One entry per CDR3 protein, called by TCRdb with MiXCR from the 5' RACE reads. Among about 470,000 distinct CDR3 sequences listed, around 27% were seen once. Sequenced: PBMCs or a T cell subset sorted from them (not recorded which). The origin of the receptors is an adult woman who had mild COVID-19 (a few samples of this study predate the infection). Cell type and time point are not known.

This clonotype was recorded a few times. The chain uses TRBV20-1 and TRBJ2-3, with 8 bases that match TRBD1. This CDR3 has 16 residues. Germline trimming cut 2 bases from V and 2 bases from J; bases unmatched to any gene: 9. Per the germline V gene, CDR1 is DFQATT and CDR2 is SNEGSKA (reference sequence). The CDR3 bases are TGCAGTGCTAGACGGACAGGGCAGATCCTCACAGATACGCAGTATTTT. It is translated as CSARRTGQILTDTQYF.

This clonotype has only a few counts. The V and J genes are TRBV6-1 and TRBJ2-7; 7 positions match TRBD1. The germline CDR1 and CDR2 sequences are MNHNS and SASEGT. The CDR3 covers 16 residues. V dropped 6 bases and J dropped 7; count of bases not matched to a gene: 18. CDR3 in amino acids: CASRKETGRALNEQYF. CDR3 sequence (DNA): TGTGCCAGCAGGAAGGAGACAGGGAGAGCTTTAAATGAGCAGTACTTC.

In this sample, this clonotype turned up a few times. The chain has TRBV11-2 and TRBJ2-5; tentative D call: TRBD1 (5 bases). This CDR3 region has 15 residues. Between the trimmed V and J ends, which lost 3 bases and 4 bases, there was a span of 15 bases. Per the germline V gene, CDR1 is SGHAT and CDR2 is FQNNGV. The CDR3 sequence is CASSLQGVGLETQYF. The CDR3 bases are TGTGCCAGCAGCTTGCAGGGCGTGGGTCTAGAGACCCAGTACTTC.

The chain carries TRBV6-1 and TRBJ2-3; 10 bases fit TRBD2. From germline, CDR1 is MNHNS and CDR2 SASEGT. Losses at the gene ends were 5 bases for V and 5 bases for J; bases not matched to a gene: 10. This CDR3 is built from 16 residues. Written as DNA, the CDR3 is TGTGCCAGCAGTCAACAGGTAGCGGGAGGACAAGATACGCAGTATTTT. Translated: CASSQQVAGGQDTQYF.

This clonotype showed up just a few times. The V and J genes are TRBV21-1 and TRBJ2-3; the table's D call, TRBD2, was not checked against the DNA. TRBV21-1 is a pseudogene. The CDR3 covers 16 residues. This CDR3 reads CASSKGGSNRTDTQYF. The CDR3 DNA reads as TGTGCCAGCAGCAAGGGCGGGAGTAACCGCACAGATACGCAGTATTTT.

The gene calls are TRBV4-2 and TRBJ1-5; no clear D. CDR1 LGHNA and CDR2 YNFKEQ come from the germline V gene. V was shortened by 1 base and J by 6 bases, with 13 bases between the two germline ends. The CDR3 is 15 residues long. CDR3 in DNA: TGTGCCAGCAGCCAAGGCGTAAGGGAAGGTCAGCCCCAGCATTTT. Translation: CASSQGVREGQPQHF.

The chain uses TRBV4-3 and TRBJ1-1, with D hard to call. Between the trimmed V and J ends, which lost 3 bases and 5 bases, there was a span of 13 bases. The CDR3 spans 14 residues. Per germline, CDR1 LGHNA and CDR2 YSLEER. In DNA, the CDR3 is TGCGCCAGCAGCCATGAGGGCGGTGTAACTGAAGCTTTCTTT. This gives the protein CASSHEGGVTEAFF.

This clonotype was observed a handful of times. The chain uses TRBV5-4 and TRBJ2-7; D tentatively fits TRBD1 or TRBD2 (6 bases each). There are 14 residues in the CDR3. V shed 6 bases and J shed 5 bases, with 18 bases lying between them. Germline values: CDR1 SGHNT, CDR2 YYREEE (reference sequence). CDR3 in DNA: TGTGCCAGCAATGTTGTCGGTAGGGGGGACGAGCAGTACTTC. Translation: CASNVVGRGDEQYF.

This clonotype occurred a few times. The V and J genes are TRBV19 and TRBJ2-1; 9 bases match TRBD2. The V gene end was trimmed by 5 bases and the J gene end by 10 bases; junction bases not matched to a gene: 6. The CDR3 has 13 amino acids. Germline-derived CDR1 and CDR2 are LNHDA and SQIVND (reference sequence). The CDR3 spells CASSPGLAREQFF. The CDR3 region has the DNA TGTGCCAGTAGTCCCGGACTAGCGAGAGAGCAGTTCTTC.

This chain joins TRBV9 and TRBJ2-2; no definite D call. CDR1 is SGDLS, CDR2 YYNGEE, per germline. The CDR3 length is 12 residues. V dropped 5 bases and J dropped 4 bases, with 6 bases sitting between them. The CDR3 region is CASRGSTGELFF. The CDR3 DNA reads TGTGCCAGCAGAGGATCCACCGGGGAGCTGTTTTTT.

This clonotype was counted between two and nine times. The chain employs TRBV15 and TRBJ2-1, with 10 nucleotides matching TRBD2. The ends lost 0 bases at V and 8 bases at J; junction bases unmatched: 10. This CDR3 contains 17 residues. Germline CDR1 LNHNV, CDR2 YYDKDF (reference sequence). The CDR3 protein is CATSRDTPGLARDEQFF. The CDR3 nucleotides read TGTGCCACCAGCAGAGATACGCCGGGACTAGCGAGGGATGAGCAGTTCTTC.

This clonotype was detected only a few times. The chain is built from TRBV5-1 and TRBJ1-1; a possible D gene is TRBD1 (6 bases). Trimming pared 6 bases from V and 4 bases from J, leaving 16 bases between. The germline V gene has CDR1 SGHRS and CDR2 YFSETQ. The CDR3 length is 14 residues. In nucleotides, the CDR3 is TGCGCCAGCACGGGGTCAGGGGCTACCACTGAAGCTTTCTTT. Translated: CASTGSGATTEAFF.

This clonotype was found a few times. The gene calls are TRBV29-1 and TRBJ2-7; D may be TRBD2 (6 bases). Between the trimmed V and J ends, which lost 4 bases and 6 bases, there was a span of 19 bases. The CDR3 has 14 residues. Germline V gives CDR1 SQVTM, CDR2 ANQGSEA. The CDR3 here is CSVVRGRVGGEQYF. The CDR3 DNA is TGCAGCGTTGTTAGAGGACGGGTCGGGGGCGAGCAGTACTTC.